This TCR beta chain was retrieved from a study of T cell repertoires in cytomegalovirus infection. Study overall: From public TCR beta signatures came an indication of both CMV infection and matching HLA type.

TCRdb reprocessed the reads with MiXCR, giving one entry per CDR3 protein. This sample has some 110,000 distinct CDR3 sequences, with roughly a tenth found just once. Worth noting for this clonotype: As yet, its antigen is unknown.

Germline loops: CDR1 MDHEN, CDR2 SYDVKM. The CDR3 contains 15 residues. Unmatched junction bases numbered 1, after V lost 1 base and J lost 3 bases. The TCR was taken from a human donor in good health (CMV status not recorded). Some clones in this sample may be carry-over from other donors' samples. V and J are TRBV28 and TRBJ2-3, with 10 bases identical to TRBD2. The sample taken for sequencing was PBMCs, sequenced either directly or after in vitro stimulation (not recorded which). Here the CDR3 DNA reads TGTGCCAGCAGTTTATCTAGCGGGAGAACAGATACGCAGTATTTT. Translating gives CASSLSSGRTDTQYF.